This T cell receptor (beta chain) was recorded in a study of T cell repertoires in cytomegalovirus infection. Study findings and constraints: In two of eight donors, the top clonotype was HLA-C-restricted CMV-specific.

The sample holds a few counts of this clonotype. Antigen: not known. V lost 9 bases and J lost 0; bases outside the gene matches: 3. Germline assignment: CDR1 ENHRY and CDR2 SYGVKD. CDR3 size: 13 residues. Using its own MiXCR run on the reads, TCRdb lists one record per CDR3 protein. The sample lists about 740,000 distinct CDR3 sequences, 30% to 35% occurring once. The TCR was taken from a human donor in good health (CMV status not recorded). Some clones in this sample may be carry-over from other donors' samples. The gene calls are TRBV10-3 and TRBJ2-5; 8 bases are shared with TRBD1. Sequenced material: cultured PBMCs, taken from culture after CMV antigen stimulation. CDR3 protein: CAIGDRYQETQYF. CDR3 in DNA: TGTGCCATAGGGGACAGGTACCAAGAGACCCAGTACTTC.